The clone carrying this T cell receptor (beta chain) was recorded at least ten times. Its antigen is as yet unknown. The germline CDR1 and CDR2 sequences are LGHNA and YSLEER. V lost 1 base to trimming and J lost 1 base, with 15 bases between them. There are 17 residues in the CDR3. The data belong to a study of T cell repertoires in cytomegalovirus infection. For the study at large: Both a matching HLA type and CMV infection were indicated by public TCR beta signatures.

A single record per CDR3 protein comes from TCRdb applying MiXCR to the reads. The sample has nearly 650,000 distinct CDR3 sequences; 24% are singletons. Study-wide results and caveats: HLA-C-restricted CMV-specific TCR beta clonotypes were dominant in the ex vivo response. The cumulative frequency of public TCR beta families distinguished individuals who carried CMV together with the relevant HLA.

This sequence originates from a human donor in good health (CMV status not recorded). Some clones in this sample may be carry-over from other donors' samples. The J gene is TRBJ2-3, the V gene TRBV4-3; D unresolved. Sequenced material: CD8+ T cells from PBMCs. CDR3 DNA: TGCGCCAGCAGCCAAGGGAACGGGCACGAGGGCACAGATACGCAGTATTTT. Translating gives CASSQGNGHEGTDTQYF.